The entry below describes one T cell receptor (beta chain). Its antigen is unknown. These data are taken from a study of cytomegalovirus exposure and HLA in healthy donors. Findings of the study overall: Whilst most TCR sequences proved rare, a subset of public TCRs occurred across many donors. It was found in a later analysis that first-cohort TCR clusters tended to co-occur in the 90 to 150 validation repertoires. In vitro confirmation showed three CMV-associated chains to be CMV antigen specific.

The CDR3 extends over 12 amino acids. Trimming removed 3 bases from V and 6 bases from J, with 11 bases in between. Germline V gene lookup returns CDR1 SQVTM and CDR2 ANQGSEA. The donors were members of the validation cohort, which comprised approximately 120 subjects and was separate from the first cohort of more than 500 subjects. Sequenced by immunoSEQ multiplex PCR; TCRdb stores in-frame clones only, minus some. The table shows roughly 80,000 clones, with nearly 95% occurring only once. The clonotype comes from a woman aged 18-29 years in good health and CMV-seronegative. The rearrangement links TRBV29-1 to TRBJ1-2, with D unresolved. Sequences were obtained from PBMCs. For the CDR3, the DNA is TGCAGCGTTGAGTCGCAGGTACATGGCTACACCTTC. This encodes CSVESQVHGYTF.